This is a list of T cell receptor beta chains from one sample in a study of radiation and T cells in renal cell carcinoma. Clones were read by immunoSEQ multiplex PCR, and TCRdb kept only the in-frame ones, dropping some. This repertoire shows some 14,000 clones, over 60% found once; its top ten account for roughly a quarter. The sample in question was tumor tissue, obtained from a patient whose treatment included radiotherapy and nephrectomy. Receptors originate from a woman aged 65 to 85 with renal cell carcinoma. CDR3s include the opening cysteine and the closing phenylalanine or tryptophan. A D gene is named only where the DNA matches it firmly. Clone sizes are given selectively: once, few, many, or a class where the clone is expanded.

j_call d_call v_call clone_size cdr3_nt cdr3_aa
TRBJ2-1 TRBD1 TRBV5-1 few TGCGCCAGCAGCTTGGACAGGGGGGTTTACAATGAGCAGTTCTTC CASSLDRGVYNEQFF
TRBJ1-5 NA TRBV6-5 few TGTGCCAGCAGTTACGGAGGCAATCAGCCCCAGCATTTT CASSYGGNQPQHF
TRBJ1-3 TRBD1 TRBV15 NA TGTGCCACCAGCTCCCGGGACAGGGGGCGGACAACTGGAAACACCATATATTTT CATSSRDRGRTTGNTIYF
TRBJ2-1 TRBD2 TRBV7-2 NA TGTGCCAGCAGCCAACAAGCGACTAGCGGGAGCCCGGTGGAGCAGTTCTTC CASSQQATSGSPVEQFF
TRBJ2-5 NA TRBV7-9 once TGTGCCAGCAGCTTTGGGGGCCACCTAGAGACCCAGTACTTC CASSFGGHLETQYF
TRBJ2-7 TRBD2 TRBV5-1 few TGCGCCAGCAGCTTGGCTCCCCTGCGGGAGGAATACGAGCAGTACTTC CASSLAPLREEYEQYF
TRBJ1-1 NA TRBV15 NA TGTGCCACCAGCCCCCGAGCCAGGGCGAACACTGAAGCTTTCTTT CATSPRARANTEAFF
TRBJ2-3 TRBD1 TRBV2 once TGTGCCAGCGGGGGACAGGGCAATCAGCCCCAGTATTTT CASGGQGNQPQYF
TRBJ1-2 TRBD1 TRBV6-1 NA TGTGCCAGCAGTGAAGGAGGGGGCGATGGCTACACCTTC CASSEGGGDGYTF
TRBJ1-5 TRBD1 TRBV2 once TGTGCCAGCAGTCTCGACAGGGGTAACAATCAGCCCCAGCATTTT CASSLDRGNNQPQHF
TRBJ1-2 NA TRBV5-5 NA TGTGCCAGCAGGATTGTTGCGGCACCTAACTATGGCTACACCTTC CASRIVAAPNYGYTF
TRBJ1-3 NA TRBV10-3 NA TGTGCCAGCGCGGGGGATGGATACACCATATATTTT CASAGDGYTIYF
TRBJ1-2 NA TRBV29-1 NA TGCAGCGTTGACAGGGACAACTATGGCTACACCTTC CSVDRDNYGYTF
TRBJ2-5 TRBD2 TRBV4-2 NA TGTGCCAGCAGCCAAGGACTAGCGGGGGGGCAAGAGACCCAGTACTTC CASSQGLAGGQETQYF
TRBJ2-1 TRBD2 TRBV18 NA TGTGCCAGCTCATCACTAGCGGGAGAGGCCAATGAGCAGTTCTTC CASSSLAGEANEQFF
TRBJ1-1 TRBD1 TRBV5-6 NA TGTGCCAGCAGCTACAACAGGGGGCCCAGCAATGAAGCTTTCTTT CASSYNRGPSNEAFF
TRBJ1-5 NA TRBV7-9 NA TGTGCCAGCAGCTGGGGCAATCAGCCCCAGCATTTT CASSWGNQPQHF
TRBJ1-5 NA TRBV6-5 NA TGTGCCAGCAGTCCCAATAGCAATCAGCCCCAGCATTTT CASSPNSNQPQHF
TRBJ2-5 TRBD2 TRBV5-5 NA TGTGCCAGCAGCTTGGAGGGACTAGCGGGGGAGACCCAGTACTTC CASSLEGLAGETQYF
TRBJ2-5 TRBD2 TRBV5-4 NA TGTGCCAGCAGCTTGGCTAGCGGGGGGGCAGAGACCCAGTACTTC CASSLASGGAETQYF
TRBJ1-1 NA TRBV6-1 few TGTGCCAGCAGTCGAGTGGACAGGAACACTGAAGCTTTCTTT CASSRVDRNTEAFF
TRBJ1-4 TRBD1 TRBV7-8 once TGTGCCAGCAGCTCCTCGGACAGGGGGCAAGAAAAACTGTTTTTT CASSSSDRGQEKLFF
TRBJ1-6 NA TRBV6-5 many TGTGCCAGCGGGGTAAACAGGGCCAATTCACCCCTCCACTTT CASGVNRANSPLHF
TRBJ1-2 NA TRBV6-6 few TGTGCCAGCTCCCCACAGGGAGATGGCTACACCTTC CASSPQGDGYTF
TRBJ2-6 TRBD1 TRBV28 NA TGTGCCAGCAGTAGTCCACAGGGGACCTCTGGGGCCAACGTCCTGACTTTC CASSSPQGTSGANVLTF
TRBJ2-5 TRBD1 TRBV6-5 once TGTGCCAGCAGTCGGGACAGGGACGAAGGAGAGACCCAGTACTTC CASSRDRDEGETQYF
TRBJ1-2 NA TRBV19 NA TGTGCCAGTAGTATAGGCCCAGGGAACTATGGCTACACCTTC CASSIGPGNYGYTF
TRBJ2-5 NA TRBV5-6 NA TGTGCCAGCAGCTTGGTCGGCAGGGGAACGGGGGAGACCCAGTACTTC CASSLVGRGTGETQYF
TRBJ2-3 TRBD1 TRBV29-1 NA TGCAGCGTCGGGACAGGGCTAACAGATACGCAGTATTTT CSVGTGLTDTQYF
TRBJ2-7 NA TRBV7-3 NA TGTGCCAGCAGCTTAAGCTCAGGAGACGAGCAGTACTTC CASSLSSGDEQYF
TRBJ1-4 NA TRBV27 NA TGTGCCAGCAGTTTGCTAGGGACGGCTGAAAAACTGTTTTTT CASSLLGTAEKLFF
TRBJ1-4 TRBD1 TRBV5-1 few TGCGCCAGCAGCTCCAGACAGGGGACTAATGAAAAACTGTTTTTT CASSSRQGTNEKLFF
TRBJ2-2 NA TRBV5-5 NA TGTGCCAGCAGCTTGGCTGGGGAGAACACCGGGGAGCTGTTTTTT CASSLAGENTGELFF
TRBJ2-5 TRBD2 TRBV29-1 NA TGCAGCGCTAGAGACGGGAGGGAGACCCAGTACTTC CSARDGRETQYF
TRBJ1-5 NA TRBV5-1 few TGCGCCAGCAGCCAAAGCGGACAGAGAGATCAGCCCCAGCATTTT CASSQSGQRDQPQHF
TRBJ2-2 TRBD2 TRBV30 NA TGTGCCTGGAGGGGGAGGGCCGGGGAGCTGTTTTTT CAWRGRAGELFF
TRBJ2-5 NA TRBV2 NA TGTGCCAGCAGTGATTCAGAGCTGGAGACCCAGTACTTC CASSDSELETQYF
TRBJ2-1 NA TRBV30 NA TGTGCCTGGAGTGTACACGTCAATGAGCAGTTCTTC CAWSVHVNEQFF
TRBJ2-3 TRBD1 TRBV7-2 NA TGTGCCAGCAGCTTGACAGGGGGGATGGGAGATACGCAGTATTTT CASSLTGGMGDTQYF
TRBJ2-7 NA TRBV2 NA TGTGCCAGCAACTGGCTGTACGAGCAGTACTTC CASNWLYEQYF
TRBJ1-5 TRBD1 TRBV9 NA TGTGCCAGCAGCCCAGGACAGGGGCCTCCTCAGCCCCAGCATTTT CASSPGQGPPQPQHF